The table lists the clone carrying this T cell receptor beta chain with a few counts. Authors' methods: Scientists estimated how many nucleated cells there were by amplifying reference gene primers. Only in-frame clones appear in the TCRdb table, and some are missing; sequencing was by immunoSEQ multiplex PCR. V, J and clone size derive from that table, while D and trimming were established from the DNA sequence. Of about 35,000 clones listed, 91% are singletons. This entry is derived from a study of blood T cell repertoires in COVID-19. Study-wide background: The United States, Italy and Spain were the sources of the acute and convalescent COVID-19 samples. In each case, the material was cDNA or gDNA derived from T cells, B-cell-depleted T cells, or PBMCs.

The germline V gene encodes CDR1 SGHAT and CDR2 FQNNGV. The CDR3 consists of 14 residues. V lost 7 bases and J 2 bases, leaving 15 bases between the germline ends. The material sequenced was peripheral blood. The TCR sequence derives from a man between 50 and 59 years old with active COVID-19. The chain combines TRBV11-2 with TRBJ2-7; D remains unclear. The CDR3 protein is CASTLGPVAYEQYF. The CDR3 DNA reads TGTGCCAGCACTCTGGGCCCAGTAGCCTACGAGCAGTACTTC.